This TCR beta chain was observed in a study of cytomegalovirus exposure and HLA in healthy donors (dated by TCRdb to about 2017). Concerning the study at large: In an earlier analysis of approximately 500 of the donors, about 270 Gb of sequence data and 100 million or so unique TCR beta sequences from 150 million to 200 million T cells were reported. About 330 gigabases of sequencing data and roughly 81 million unique TCR sequences made up an early release that covered over 550 HLA-typed donors. Of the 350 to 450 genotyped donors, about 80% fell in the genetic ancestry cluster associated with self-reported Caucasian donors. The study was designed to test whether signatures of past pathogen exposure could be identified by cataloging public T cell receptors. The T cell repertoires of 670 or so subjects were profiled by immunosequencing and related to cytomegalovirus serostatus. In addition to the first cohort of 650 to 800 subjects, a separate validation cohort of 130 or so different subjects was used. To predict cytomegalovirus infection status, the study combined high-throughput TCR immunosequencing, statistical association of individual TCRs with disease status, and machine learning. To study patterns of TCR occurrence, a later analysis re-analyzed previously published TCR beta repertoires from 666 donors and added high-resolution HLA genotyping. In the later analysis, no new phenotypic data were used to find candidate immune exposures; instead, reliance was placed on TCR beta sequences and their occurrence across donors. An earlier analysis of nearly 600 of the donors applied high-throughput TCR beta sequencing to assess whether each TCR beta V gene segment acted as functional or pseudogenic. Donor age, sex, ethnicity and CMV serostatus were compiled together with the repertoire data. In a later genetic analysis, genome-wide SNP genotypes for about 55% of the 666 donors were used, and that subset was treated as a discovery cohort. Every repertoire in the discovery cohort had been generated on one and the same sequencing platform. HLA typing covered class I and class II loci at four-digit resolution. The number of donors typed differed by locus, with roughly 629-640 for A, B, C, DRB1 and DQB1, roughly 520 for DQA1, 600 to 610 for DPA1, and 472 for DPB1. Several DR-DQ haplotypes were treated as single units for association and clustering because of strong linkage in the cohort. Across approximately 420 genotyped donors of the cohort, an average of approximately 240,000 unique TCR beta nucleotide sequences per donor were sequenced, and roughly a sixth of those sequences were non-productive. Results and caveats for the whole study, not just this receptor: A later genetic analysis reported fewer N-insertions in productive TCRs among donors in an Asian-associated ancestry cluster than the approximately 670-donor mean. Broadly in line with IMGT annotations, most TCR beta V segments showed up in productive rearrangements about 90% or about 30% of the time in an earlier analysis of several hundred of the donors. The sequencing pipeline was judged likely to have produced a cluster of highly shared sequence variants as a technical artifact. Because counts were too low, seventeen rarely observed V segments, including chromosome 9 orphons, were left out of the earlier analysis of 500 to 750 of the donors. The presence/absence analyses assumed that sequencing depth was roughly uniform across donors, and that assumption may not be true. In a later analysis, most CMV-associated TCR beta chains were found to appear HLA-restricted, with HLA associations seemingly driven largely by CMV exposure. Several of the top co-occurrence clusters appeared to be linked to parvovirus B19, influenza, CMV and Epstein-Barr virus, according to a later analysis. A total of fewer than 200 TCR beta chains were listed by the study as associated with cytomegalovirus. A later analysis associated about 16,000 TCR beta sequences with specific HLA alleles at a false discovery rate of 0.05. Some IMGT-functional V segments, including TRBV6-2 and TRBV6-3, could not be told apart with the 87-base-pair reads, so those segments were excluded. Compared with equally common non-associated chains, HLA-associated TCR beta chains in a later analysis were more clonally expanded and had lower generation probabilities. Correlated functional status among segregating V segments might reflect linkage disequilibrium, but an unknown experimental factor could not be ruled out. V-gene and J-gene trimming of TCR beta chains was associated with a missense DCLRE1C variant in a later genetic analysis, and the association was replicated in an independent cohort. Immune exposure information for the cohort was limited to CMV serostatus. Because HLA typing was missing for some donors at each locus, association tests included only the typed subset. It was suggested by the authors that the approach could potentially be generalized to other disease states and immunological phenotypes. A later analysis found that TCR association rates varied across HLA loci, with DRB1 alleles showing the most associated TCRs and HLA-C alleles the fewest. This cohort had only TCR beta chains sequenced, and the lack of alpha or paired-chain data limited which features could be detected. Strong co-occurrence of HLA alleles, especially DR and DQ, made assigning TCR associations to individual alleles difficult. Cytomegalovirus status was reported to be diagnosed by the classifier with high specificity and sensitivity in both the original and validation cohorts. Across donors, most TCR sequences were observed very rarely, whereas some public TCRs were present in many individuals. In vitro tests confirmed that a few of the cytomegalovirus-associated TCR beta chains recognize cytomegalovirus antigens. A further reported finding was that TCR beta sequences accurately predicted the HLA-A and HLA-B alleles for most subjects in the first cohort.

Concerning this clone itself: Its antigen is still unknown. The input lacks base qualities; no much larger clone sits a single base away.

The cohort was made up of roughly 670 healthy bone marrow donors. All cohort members were sampled while nominally healthy, although unrecorded immune exposures were likely present. The donor was CMV seronegative and was included in the group of a few hundred seronegative cohort members. Every donor gave a peripheral blood sample, and the peripheral blood mononuclear cells from that sample were used for TCR beta sequencing. The Qiagen DNeasy Blood Extraction Kit was used to extract genomic DNA from the blood cell samples. The V end loses 4 bases and the J end loses 6 bases, and a stretch of 12 bases separates them. The CDR3, from cysteine to phenylalanine, totals 13 residues. Here the CDR3 DNA is all that survives: 39 bases in frame from base 1. The germline V gene sets CDR1 to KGHSH and CDR2 to LQKENI. Preparation of the library involved the immunoSEQ multiplex PCR assay. For the multiplex PCR, a mixture combining 60 forward primers for TCR Vbeta segments and 13 reverse primers for TCR Jbeta segments was used. Amplification of the CDR3 region of rearranged TCR beta genes was performed with a multiplex PCR assay on genomic DNA. The Illumina HiSeq System was used to sequence the amplified TCR beta libraries as 87-base-pair reads. The authors processed their data as follows. A later analysis tallied roughly 76 million unique TCR beta chains across the 666 repertoires, and about 12 million of those chains were shared by two or more donors. A nearest-neighbor algorithm error-corrected the raw reads and collapsed the reads into unique sequences, merging closely related sequences to remove PCR and sequencing errors. CDR3 sequences were aligned to IMGT reference sequences to assign V, D and J gene segments. For a sequence to be retained, at least a six-nucleotide match to both a V gene segment and a J gene segment was required. A rearrangement counted as productive if the CDR3 had no stop codons and remained in frame with V and J, and every other rearrangement counted as non-productive. Following IMGT convention, CDR3 was defined as the stretch from the second conserved V-encoded cysteine up to the conserved J-encoded phenylalanine. In an earlier analysis of some 550 of the donors, sequences lacking an unambiguous match to a single V gene segment were excluded. An earlier analysis of several hundred of the donors classified V segments as functional when productive rearrangements were above 56.7% and as segregating when the standard deviation between donors was above 5%. A statistical classification framework was built to diagnose cytomegalovirus status from the catalog of TCR beta chain sequences. A later analysis assigned V and J genes by comparing TCR nucleotide sequences with IMGT/GENE-DB human TR gene sequences. The TCRdist pipeline was used in a later analysis to assign CDR3 sequences and most-parsimonious VDJ recombination scenarios. In a later analysis, each TCR beta chain was defined by its CDR3 amino acid sequence together with its V-gene family, and reads without a unique V-gene family were excluded. A later analysis removed nearly 600 highly shared, low-generation-probability nucleotide sequences to deal with suspected cross-contamination and a sequencing artifact. In a later analysis, a clonal expansion index was calculated for each public chain from normalized within-repertoire ranks of inferred template counts. A later analysis computed generation probabilities with a VDJ recombination model fitted to out-of-frame rearrangements, and checked the results against IGoR. A later analysis scored TCR-TCR, TCR-HLA and TCR-CMV co-occurrence with hypergeometric tests, applying a repertoire-size bias correction to TCR pairs. A later analysis estimated false discovery rates by permuting HLA or CMV assignments 20 times. A later analysis grouped co-occurring TCRs with DBSCAN, adding TCRdist sequence similarity when clustering within HLA-allele-positive subsets. Repertoires with fewer than 30,000 or more than 120,000 public chains, plus five repertoires with anomalous nucleotide sharing, were excluded from co-occurrence clustering. Sourced from immuneACCESS, this table was stored by TCRdb with only in-frame sequences that have V and J called. A share of the clones is absent; for the studies checked, an unresolved V gene accounts for under half, and the remainder has no known explanation. D and trimming come from the DNA, and the V and J calls and clone size come from that table. Here the sample has about 140,000 clones; 77% occur a single time. 4.5% to 6% of the sample comes from the top ten.

The rearranged segments are TRBV18 and TRBJ1-2; possibly the D gene is TRBD1, per 5 matching bases. This sequence was found in a woman aged 45-65 years in good health and CMV-seronegative. What was sequenced was PBMCs. The base sequence is TGTGCCAGCTCACTCGACCGGGGGAATGGCTACACCTTC. Translated, it gives CASSLDRGNGYTF.